This TCR beta chain was documented in a study of post-analysis software for immune sequencing data. Unique molecular identifiers were carried by the TCR beta cDNA libraries. MiXCR, run by TCRdb on the PCR reads, gives a single entry per CDR3 protein. The table shows fewer than 850,000 distinct CDR3 sequences, with 30% occurring only once. On this clonotype itself: Antigen: not known.

Germline V gives CDR1 SGHTA, CDR2 FQGNSA. V shed 6 bases, J shed 6 bases, and the junction held 16 bases outside the gene matches. The CDR3 consists of 19 residues. Regarding the study as a whole: The study found TRBV5-6, TRBV5-1 and TRBV20-1 among five or six TRBV segments more frequent in patients than controls.

The chain is built from TRBV7-2 and TRBJ2-6, with 11 bases aligning to TRBD1. This receptor was taken from a girl under 18 with multiple sclerosis. Sequenced input: blood. The CDR3 spells CASSQPTGTGGPMANVLTF. The CDR3 DNA follows: TGTGCCAGCAGTCAACCGACCGGGACAGGGGGTCCCATGGCCAACGTCCTGACTTTC.